The subject of this entry is one T cell receptor beta chain. Trimming pared 5 bases from V and 3 bases from J, leaving 22 bases between. This CDR3 contains 17 residues. The V gene's germline CDR1 is SNHLY and CDR2 FYNNEI. This sample was included in a study of T cell changes during pregnancy in multiple sclerosis. TCRdb's table, derived via immunoSEQ multiplex PCR, lists solely in-frame clones and lacks some. The table has around 130,000 clones, roughly 95% seen once. This clonotype was obtained from a female donor with multiple sclerosis, enrolled in a pregnancy study. The starting material was peripheral blood, obtained after pregnancy. V gene TRBV2 combines with J gene TRBJ2-5, with D perhaps matching TRBD2 (5 bases). The CDR3 sequence is CASSPSVIAPLEETQYF. CDR3 nucleotide sequence: TGTGCCAGCAGTCCTTCGGTGATAGCGCCCCTGGAAGAGACCCAGTACTTC.